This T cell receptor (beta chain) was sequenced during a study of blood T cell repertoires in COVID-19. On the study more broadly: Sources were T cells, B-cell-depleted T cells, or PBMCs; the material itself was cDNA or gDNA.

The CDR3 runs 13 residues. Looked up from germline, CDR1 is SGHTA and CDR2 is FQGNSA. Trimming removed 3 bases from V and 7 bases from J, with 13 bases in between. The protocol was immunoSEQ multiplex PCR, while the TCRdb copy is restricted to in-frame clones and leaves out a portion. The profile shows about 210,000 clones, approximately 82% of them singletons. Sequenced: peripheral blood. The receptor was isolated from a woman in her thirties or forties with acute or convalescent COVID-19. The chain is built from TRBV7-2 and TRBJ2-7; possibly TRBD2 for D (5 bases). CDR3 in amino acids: CASSFFDSGEQYF. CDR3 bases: TGTGCCAGCAGCTTTTTTGACTCGGGAGAGCAGTACTTC.